This T cell receptor beta chain was captured by sequencing in a study of T cell responses to AZD1222 COVID-19 vaccine. Findings and limits, study-wide: Vaccine-associated CD4 TCRs ranged over spike, dominating at 160-218 and 743-854.

Method: immunoSEQ multiplex PCR; TCRdb's copy keeps in-frame clones and lacks some. The sample has about 200,000 clones, over 85% seen once. Germline CDR1 SGHRS, CDR2 YFSETQ. The CDR3 covers 13 residues. The ends were cut back, 4 bases at V and 3 bases at J, with 10 bases in the middle. A note on this clone: Antigen specificity is unknown.

The rearrangement joins TRBV5-1 to TRBJ1-2, with a tentative D call TRBD1 (6 bases). This clonotype was sampled from an adult who received the MenACWY meningococcal vaccine as a control. The source was peripheral blood, collected 28 days after the second dose of the MenACWY control vaccine. The CDR3 sequence is CASSATGDYGYTF. The CDR3, as DNA: TGCGCCAGCAGCGCGACAGGTGACTATGGCTACACCTTC.